What follows describes a single T cell receptor beta chain. Its target is not known. Collection occurred without any documented infections or immune events in donors. Only in-frame clones appear in the TCRdb table, and some are missing; sequencing was by immunoSEQ multiplex PCR. The table includes about 94,000 clones, around 90% detected once. These data originate in a study of identifying expanded T cells in peripheral blood. Findings of the study overall: Variance in clone template counts between approximately two-week samples significantly increased with total template count across all healthy donors. Technical replicates showed about 1.1 changed clones; two weeks about 16; four weeks 19.

V lost 3 bases and J lost 0, with 11 bases in between. The CDR3 consists of 15 residues. From germline, CDR1 is SEHNR and CDR2 FQNEAQ (reference sequence). This chain connects TRBV7-9 to TRBJ1-1; D is possibly TRBD1 (5 bases). Sequenced input: blood. The TCR originated in a person aged 18-69 years in good health. CDR3 bases: TGTGCCAGCAGCTTTCAGGGCACCATGAACACTGAAGCTTTCTTT. Its translation is CASSFQGTMNTEAFF.